This is a list of T cell receptor beta chains from one sample in a study of identical twins. TCRdb itself ran the 5' RACE reads through MiXCR, one entry per CDR3 protein. Among about 530,000 distinct CDR3 sequences, about a fifth were seen once, and the ten largest hold about 0.5%. These records were also assigned to another study, of yellow fever vaccine responses in identical twins.

The specimen was CD4+ T cells sorted from blood. The receptors stem from a woman aged 18-29 years in good health. The CDR3 runs from the conserved cysteine through the conserved F or W. Fields, in order: J gene, V gene, CDR3 length, D gene, clone size, CDR3 protein, CDR3 DNA. A D gene is named only where the DNA matches it firmly. Clone size is shown for a subset of rows, as once, few, many or a class of expanded clone.

>TRBJ2-7|TRBV2|14|NA|NA
CASKKARDAYEQYF
TGTGCCAGCAAGAAGGCTAGAGATGCCTACGAGCAGTACTTC
>TRBJ2-7|TRBV7-8|12|NA|many
CASSQQGNEQYF
TGTGCCAGCAGCCAACAGGGAAACGAGCAGTACTTC
>TRBJ2-5|TRBV5-1|11|NA|many
CASRFGETQYF
TGCGCCAGCAGGTTCGGTGAGACCCAGTACTTC
>TRBJ1-1|TRBV4-1|15|TRBD1|few
CASSLQDRKTGEAFF
TGCGCCAGCAGCCTCCAGGACAGGAAAACAGGTGAAGCTTTCTTT
>TRBJ1-1|TRBV18|15|NA|NA
CASSPDGSMNTEAFF
TGTGCCAGCTCACCAGATGGCAGCATGAACACTGAAGCTTTCTTT
>TRBJ2-5|TRBV5-1|11|NA|few
CASRLSETQYF
TGCGCCAGCAGACTCTCAGAGACCCAGTACTTC
>TRBJ2-5|TRBV10-3|14|NA|NA
CAISEPGRQETQYF
TGTGCCATCAGTGAGCCGGGACGTCAAGAGACCCAGTACTTC
>TRBJ2-5|TRBV9|17|NA|NA
CASSVATGQPWGETQYF
TGTGCCAGCAGCGTAGCTACGGGGCAACCCTGGGGGGAGACCCAGTACTTC
>TRBJ2-5|TRBV28|13|NA|few
CASSLWGEGAQYF
TGTGCCAGCAGTTTATGGGGAGAAGGAGCCCAGTACTTC
>TRBJ2-5|TRBV9|14|NA|few
CASSVGAGRETQYF
TGTGCCAGCAGCGTAGGGGCAGGGAGAGAGACCCAGTACTTC
>TRBJ2-7|TRBV18|15|NA|NA
CASSPPGRSSYEQYF
TGTGCCAGCTCACCCCCAGGGCGGAGTTCCTACGAGCAGTACTTC
>TRBJ2-4|TRBV18|15|NA|many
CASSPPQLAKNIQYF
TGTGCCAGCTCACCACCGCAACTAGCCAAAAACATTCAGTACTTC
>TRBJ2-1|TRBV20-1|14|NA|many
CSARVQGSYNEQFF
TGCAGTGCTAGAGTACAGGGTTCCTACAATGAGCAGTTCTTC
>TRBJ2-1|TRBV2|16|NA|few
CASSKEQLASYNEQFF
TGTGCCAGCAGTAAAGAGCAGCTGGCGTCCTACAATGAGCAGTTCTTC
>TRBJ2-3|TRBV7-9|15|NA|NA
CASTRTGQSADTQYF
TGTGCCAGCACCCGGACGGGCCAGTCGGCAGATACGCAGTATTTT
>TRBJ2-3|TRBV12-3/TRBV12-4|15|NA|few
CASSLGSGGRDTQYF
TGTGCCAGCAGTTTAGGTTCTGGGGGCAGAGATACGCAGTATTTT
>TRBJ2-1|TRBV7-2|15|NA|NA
CASSLVRATLGEQFF
TGTGCCAGCAGCTTAGTCAGGGCTACCCTAGGTGAGCAGTTCTTC
>TRBJ2-1|TRBV18|15|NA|NA
CASSPRVGAYNEQFF
TGTGCCAGCTCACCGAGGGTGGGCGCCTACAATGAGCAGTTCTTC
>TRBJ2-1|TRBV2|17|TRBD2|NA
CASSEGSGGGIYNEQFF
TGTGCCAGCAGTGAAGGAAGCGGGGGGGGAATTTACAATGAGCAGTTCTTC
>TRBJ2-4|TRBV10-1|15|NA|few
CASSESSGAKNIQYF
TGCGCCAGCAGTGAGTCGAGCGGAGCCAAAAACATTCAGTACTTC
>TRBJ2-1|TRBV27|16|TRBD2|NA
CASSILTSGRTNEQFF
TGTGCCAGCAGCATATTAACTAGCGGGAGGACCAATGAGCAGTTCTTC
>TRBJ2-7|TRBV10-3|14|NA|few
CAIKGGGSSYEQYF
TGTGCCATCAAGGGCGGAGGGAGCTCCTACGAGCAGTACTTC
>TRBJ2-1|TRBV10-3|12|NA|NA
CASGTDYNEQFF
TGTGCCAGCGGGACAGACTACAATGAGCAGTTCTTC
>TRBJ2-7|TRBV7-9|17|TRBD2|few
CASSAGPGLAGGYEQYF
TGTGCCAGCAGCGCCGGGCCGGGACTAGCGGGAGGGTACGAGCAGTACTTC
>TRBJ2-7|TRBV18|12|NA|NA
CASSAPTYEQYF
TGTGCCAGCTCAGCCCCAACCTACGAGCAGTACTTC
>TRBJ1-1|TRBV5-1|16|NA|few
CASSWGDRVMNTEAFF
TGCGCCAGCAGCTGGGGGGACCGAGTGATGAACACTGAAGCTTTCTTT
>TRBJ2-7|TRBV7-2|14|TRBD1|few
CASSLGQVTYEQYF
TGTGCCAGCTCCCTTGGACAGGTCACGTACGAGCAGTACTTC
>TRBJ2-5|TRBV5-1|14|NA|many
CASSVGLIKETQYF
TGCGCCAGCAGCGTGGGGCTAATTAAAGAGACCCAGTACTTC
>TRBJ2-5|TRBV5-5|15|NA|NA
CASSLGGWGEETQYF
TGTGCCAGCAGCTTGGGTGGATGGGGGGAGGAGACCCAGTACTTC
>TRBJ1-6|TRBV7-6|17|NA|few
CASSSSGRGSYNSPLHF
TGTGCCAGCAGCTCCTCGGGACGGGGGAGCTATAATTCACCCCTCCACTTT
>TRBJ1-2|TRBV3-1|15|TRBD1|few
CASSHLLAGGHGYTF
TGTGCCAGCAGCCACCTCTTGGCAGGGGGCCATGGCTACACCTTC
>TRBJ1-1|TRBV5-5|12|NA|few
CASSSTVTEAFF
TGTGCCAGCAGCTCGACAGTCACTGAAGCTTTCTTT
>TRBJ1-2|TRBV6-5|16|NA|few
CASSYSKRGSNYGYTF
TGTGCCAGCAGTTACTCGAAAAGGGGCAGTAACTATGGCTACACCTTC
>TRBJ2-1|TRBV7-9|15|TRBD1|NA
CASSQRGQGANEQFF
TGTGCCAGCAGCCAGCGGGGACAGGGTGCCAATGAGCAGTTCTTC
>TRBJ2-5|TRBV11-2|16|NA|NA
CASSFKRPTGGETQYF
TGTGCCAGCAGCTTCAAAAGGCCGACTGGGGGGGAGACCCAGTACTTC
>TRBJ2-1|TRBV29-1|14|NA|few
CSAERLEGVNEQFF
TGCAGCGCCGAGAGGCTAGAGGGGGTCAATGAGCAGTTCTTC
>TRBJ2-3|TRBV5-1|16|NA|many
CASSLKSHHTTDTQYF
TGCGCCAGCAGCTTGAAGTCCCATCACACCACAGATACGCAGTATTTT
>TRBJ2-5|TRBV6-1|14|NA|NA
CASSEALIPGTQYF
TGTGCCAGCAGCGAAGCACTCATCCCAGGGACCCAGTACTTC
>TRBJ2-3|TRBV20-1|13|NA|few
CSARVGSSDTQYF
TGCAGTGCTAGAGTGGGTTCGTCGGATACGCAGTATTTT
>TRBJ2-3|TRBV2|14|NA|NA
CASSEFGGTDTQYF
TGTGCCAGCAGTGAATTTGGGGGCACAGATACGCAGTATTTT
>TRBJ1-1|TRBV4-1|14|NA|few
CASSQGGINTEAFF
TGCGCCAGCAGCCAAGGAGGAATCAACACTGAAGCTTTCTTT
>TRBJ2-5|TRBV3-1|15|TRBD1|NA
CASSPGTGSLETQYF
TGTGCCAGCAGCCCAGGGACAGGGAGTTTAGAGACCCAGTACTTC
>TRBJ2-1|TRBV7-6|12|NA|NA
CASSTGKGEQFF
TGTGCCAGCAGCACAGGGAAGGGTGAGCAGTTCTTC
>TRBJ2-5|TRBV28|18|NA|NA
CASSLPTLGGPKRETQYF
TGTGCCAGCAGTTTACCCACTTTGGGGGGGCCCAAGCGGGAGACCCAGTACTTC
>TRBJ2-7|TRBV28|14|NA|NA
CASSLPPPYYEQYF
TGTGCCAGCAGTTTGCCCCCACCGTATTACGAGCAGTACTTC
>TRBJ2-1|TRBV7-7|15|NA|many
CASSPVWGGRNEQFF
TGTGCCAGCAGCCCTGTCTGGGGGGGCCGGAATGAGCAGTTCTTC
>TRBJ2-1|TRBV5-1|14|NA|NA
CASTLGGADNEQFF
TGCGCCAGCACGCTTGGGGGCGCGGACAATGAGCAGTTCTTC
>TRBJ2-6|TRBV9|18|TRBD1|NA
CASSPEGTGGNGANVLTF
TGTGCCAGCAGCCCCGAGGGGACAGGGGGCAATGGGGCCAACGTCCTGACTTTC
>TRBJ2-1|TRBV27|16|NA|NA
CASSLSMGYRGNEQFF
TGTGCCAGCAGTTTATCGATGGGGTACCGGGGGAATGAGCAGTTCTTC
>TRBJ2-3|TRBV24-1|12|NA|NA
CATSDLGNTQYF
TGTGCCACCAGTGATTTGGGTAATACGCAGTATTTT
>TRBJ1-2|TRBV10-2|13|NA|once
CASSESWRDGYTF
TGCGCCAGCAGTGAGTCTTGGCGGGATGGCTACACCTTC